This T cell receptor (beta chain) was captured in a study of metastatic and nonmetastatic thyroid tumors. Study context: For malignant and benign thyroid patients, tumor or nodule tissue and blood were the sources whose repertoires were compared.

Findings of the study overall: Within blood and tumor, benign nodules reportedly had significantly lower TCR beta diversity than malignant thyroid tumors did.

Original processing notes: Variation in CDR3 across clinicopathological groups served as the basis for constructing a distant-metastasis classifier in papillary thyroid cancer. TCRdb re-called clones from the PCR reads using MiXCR. What appears here as the V and J calls and clone size reflects TCRdb's work, not the paper's. The repertoire includes some 30,000 clones, around 30% of them detected once, and roughly a third sits in the top ten. This clone was recorded many times. No antigen is known for it. Among the patients, none had received any treatment before thyroid surgery. The CDR3 is 12 residues long. Germline CDR1 is MNHEY and CDR2 is SMNVEV (reference sequence). Trimming took 4 bases from V and 7 from J, leaving 5 bases between them.

The rearrangement uses TRBV27 and TRBJ1-6; D gene uncertain. Source material: blood. This sequence was found in a female donor with papillary thyroid cancer or a benign thyroid nodule (not recorded which). Some clones in this sample may be carry-over from other donors' samples. The CDR3: CASSYWNSPLHF. CDR3 DNA: TGTGCCAGCAGTTATTGGAATTCACCCCTCCACTTT.